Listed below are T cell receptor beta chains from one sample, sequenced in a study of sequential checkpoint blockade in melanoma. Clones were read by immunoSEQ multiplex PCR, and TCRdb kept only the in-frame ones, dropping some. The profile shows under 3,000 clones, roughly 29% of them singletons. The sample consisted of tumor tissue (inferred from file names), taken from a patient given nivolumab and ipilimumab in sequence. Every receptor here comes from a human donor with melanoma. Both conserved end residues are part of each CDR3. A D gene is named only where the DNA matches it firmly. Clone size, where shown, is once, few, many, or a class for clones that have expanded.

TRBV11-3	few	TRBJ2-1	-	TGTGCCAGCAGCCCTCGGCGGGGGCCAACCTACAATGAGCAGTTCTTC	CASSPRRGPTYNEQFF
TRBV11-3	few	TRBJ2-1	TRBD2	TGTGCCAGCAGCTTCCCCTCTAGCGGGGGGGCTTGGAATGAGCAGTTCTTC	CASSFPSSGGAWNEQFF
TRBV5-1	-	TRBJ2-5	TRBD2	TGCGCCAGCAGCTTGGGGACTAGCCCCAAGGAGACCCAGTACTTC	CASSLGTSPKETQYF
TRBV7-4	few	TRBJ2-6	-	TGTGCCAGCAGCTTAGTAGGGAGAAGGGCCAACGTCCTGACTTTC	CASSLVGRRANVLTF
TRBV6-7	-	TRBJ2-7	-	TGTGCCAGCAGCACCAAGGGGACCAAGTCCTTC	CASSTKGTKSF
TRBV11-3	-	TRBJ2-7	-	TGTGCCAGCAGCTTGGAGGGGACAGCCTGGACCTACGAGCAGTACTTC	CASSLEGTAWTYEQYF
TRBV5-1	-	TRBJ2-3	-	TGCGCCAGCAGCTTGGGTATCGCCCCAGATACGCAGTATTTT	CASSLGIAPDTQYF
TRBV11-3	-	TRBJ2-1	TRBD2	TGTGCCAGCAGCGCCTTAGCGGGGGCTTCTAATGAGCAGTTCTTC	CASSALAGASNEQFF
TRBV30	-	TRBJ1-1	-	TGTGCCTGGAGTGATCAGGCAAACACTGAAGCTTTCTTT	CAWSDQANTEAFF
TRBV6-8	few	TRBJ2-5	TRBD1	TGTGCCATCAGGGAGGACAGGGGGGGTTTAGAGACCCAGTACTTC	CAIREDRGGLETQYF
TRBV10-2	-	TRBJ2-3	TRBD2	TGCGCCAGCAGCGAACTAGCGGGGGGGGATACGCAGTATTTT	CASSELAGGDTQYF
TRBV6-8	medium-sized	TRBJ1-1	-	TGTGCCAGCAGTTACCCGATGTCGGTCGTAGGCACTGAAGCTTTCTTT	CASSYPMSVVGTEAFF
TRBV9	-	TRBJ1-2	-	TGTGCCAGCAGTGCAACCCTAGGAGGCTACACCTTC	CASSATLGGYTF
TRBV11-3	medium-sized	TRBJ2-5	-	TGTGCCAGCAGCTTGAGGACAAGAAATCAAGAGACCCAGTACTTC	CASSLRTRNQETQYF
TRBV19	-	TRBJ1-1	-	TGTGCCAGTAGTCGAGATACAGGGCTTTCTTCTAACACTGAAGCTTTCTTT	CASSRDTGLSSNTEAFF
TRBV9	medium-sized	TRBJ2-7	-	TGTGCCAGCAGCGTAGGCGGCTCCTACGAGCAGTACTTC	CASSVGGSYEQYF
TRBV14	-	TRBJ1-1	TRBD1	TGTGCCAGCAGCCCCCTCGACAGGGGGGTGAACACTGAAGCTTTCTTT	CASSPLDRGVNTEAFF
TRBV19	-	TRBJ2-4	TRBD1	TGTGCCTGTGCCGACAGGGGGCCGAGGGACATTCAGTACTTC	CACADRGPRDIQYF
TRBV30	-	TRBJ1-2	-	TGTGCCTGGAACGCGGGGGCGGGCTACACCTTC	CAWNAGAGYTF
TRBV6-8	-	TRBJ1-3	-	TGTGCCAGCAGTTTCGGACGGGTCCAGGGAAACACCATATATTTT	CASSFGRVQGNTIYF
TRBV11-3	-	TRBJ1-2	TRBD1	TGTGCCAGCAGCTTGGGGACAGGGATCGACTATGGCTACACCTTC	CASSLGTGIDYGYTF
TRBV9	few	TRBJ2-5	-	TGTGCCAGCAGCGTACGTCCTACGACCCAAGAGACCCAGTACTTC	CASSVRPTTQETQYF
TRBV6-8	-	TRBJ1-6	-	TGTGCCATCAGGGACCCTGGGGCAGGGAGGAATTCACCCCTCCACTTT	CAIRDPGAGRNSPLHF
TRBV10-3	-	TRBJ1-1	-	TGTGCCATCAGTGAGTCGACCCAGAGGGGGAACACTGAAGCTTTCTTT	CAISESTQRGNTEAFF
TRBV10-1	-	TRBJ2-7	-	TGCGCCAGCAAAGGGGCCTACGAGCAGTACTTC	CASKGAYEQYF
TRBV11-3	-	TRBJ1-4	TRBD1	TGTGCCAGCAGCAACGGGACAGGGGGCGTGATGTCGAAACTGTTTTTT	CASSNGTGGVMSKLFF
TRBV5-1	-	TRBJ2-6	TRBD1	TGCGCCAGCAGCTCGACAGGGTTCCCTGGGGCCAACGTCCTGACTTTC	CASSSTGFPGANVLTF
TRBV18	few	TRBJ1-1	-	TGTGCCAGCTCATCTGCAGTTAGCGACACTGAAGCTTTCTTT	CASSSAVSDTEAFF
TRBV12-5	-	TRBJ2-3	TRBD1	TGTGCCAGCATTAGGACAGGGGGCACAGATACGCAGTATTTT	CASIRTGGTDTQYF
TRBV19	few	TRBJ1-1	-	TGTGCCAGTAGTATTGGGGGCCAGGAGGATGAAGCTTTCTTT	CASSIGGQEDEAFF
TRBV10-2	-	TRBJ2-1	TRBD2	TGCGCCAGCAGTTACCAGAGCGGGGGGGCGGATGAGCAGTTCTTC	CASSYQSGGADEQFF
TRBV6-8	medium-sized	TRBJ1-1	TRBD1	TGTGCCAGCAGTCCGACAGGGTTGACCACTGAAGCTTTCTTT	CASSPTGLTTEAFF
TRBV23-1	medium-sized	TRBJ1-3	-	TGCGCCAGCAGCTTCCAGTCAGGAAACACCATATATTTT	CASSFQSGNTIYF
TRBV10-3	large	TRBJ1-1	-	TGTGCCATCAGTGAGTCTAGAGGGAACACTGAAGCTTTCTTT	CAISESRGNTEAFF
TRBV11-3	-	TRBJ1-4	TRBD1	TGTGCCAGCAGTCCGATTCTTTACCCGGGACAGCCTAATGAAAAACTGTTTTTT	CASSPILYPGQPNEKLFF
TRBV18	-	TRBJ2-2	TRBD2	TGTGCCAGCTCACCCTCACTAGCGGGGTATACCGGGGAGCTGTTTTTT	CASSPSLAGYTGELFF
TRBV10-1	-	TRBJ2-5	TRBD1	TGCGCCAGCAGTGGATTCGGACAGGGGGGACGAGAGACCCAGTACTTC	CASSGFGQGGRETQYF
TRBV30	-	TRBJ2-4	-	TGTGCCATTACCGGGATAGAAAAAAACATTCAGTACTTC	CAITGIEKNIQYF
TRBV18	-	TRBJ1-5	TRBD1	TGTGCCAGCTCACCCCCGGGACAGGGAGACCGCAATCAGCCCCAGCATTTT	CASSPPGQGDRNQPQHF
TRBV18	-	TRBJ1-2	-	TGTGCCAGCTCACAGGGTACAGGGCGTCAAAACTATGGCTACACCTTC	CASSQGTGRQNYGYTF
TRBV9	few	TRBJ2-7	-	TGTGCCAGCAGCGTAGACAGCCCTCGGATGGAGCAGTACTTC	CASSVDSPRMEQYF
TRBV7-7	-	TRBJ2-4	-	TGTGCCAGCAGCTTCCCGAGGGGAGTACCCCTAGCCAAAAACATTCAGTACTTC	CASSFPRGVPLAKNIQYF
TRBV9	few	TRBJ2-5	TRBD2	TGTGCCAGCAGCGTAGCTCTGGCGGGGGGGCCAGAGACCCAGTACTTC	CASSVALAGGPETQYF
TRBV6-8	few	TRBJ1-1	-	TGTGCCAGCAGTTACTCGGGCTTGAACACTGAAGCTTTCTTT	CASSYSGLNTEAFF
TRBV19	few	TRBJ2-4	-	TGTGCCAGTACGGACGCTTTAGCCAAAAACATTCAGTACTTC	CASTDALAKNIQYF
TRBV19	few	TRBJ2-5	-	TGTGCCAGTACTTCCCGGGACGACCAAGAGACCCAGTACTTC	CASTSRDDQETQYF
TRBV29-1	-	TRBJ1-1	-	TGCAGCGTTGAAGGGGTGGTAGGGAACACTGAAGCTTTCTTT	CSVEGVVGNTEAFF
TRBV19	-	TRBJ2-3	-	TGTGCCAGTAGTATAGATCTTGGGACTGTTGCAGATACGCAGTATTTT	CASSIDLGTVADTQYF
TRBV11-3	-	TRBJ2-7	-	TGTGCCAGCAGCTTAGGTGGTAGCCGGGTCGGGGAGCAGTACTTC	CASSLGGSRVGEQYF
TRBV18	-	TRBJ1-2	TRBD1	TGTGCCAGCTCACCTCGACAGGGAGGGGGCTATGGCTACACCTTC	CASSPRQGGGYGYTF
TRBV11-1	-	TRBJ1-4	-	TGTGCCAGCAGCTTAGGTGGCGGTTCTAATGAAAAACTGTTTTTT	CASSLGGGSNEKLFF
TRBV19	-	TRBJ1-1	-	TGTGCCAGTAGCCCATCAGGGGTGGGGGAAGCTTTCTTT	CASSPSGVGEAFF
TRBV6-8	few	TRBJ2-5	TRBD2	TGTGCCAGCATGGGACTAGCGGGGGGAGAGACCCAGTACTTC	CASMGLAGGETQYF
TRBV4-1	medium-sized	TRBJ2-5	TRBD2	TGCGCCAGCAGCCAACGTAGCGGGGGGGCCGAGACCCAGTACTTC	CASSQRSGGAETQYF
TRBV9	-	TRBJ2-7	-	TGTGCCAGCAGCTTAACGACGGGGTACGAGCAGTACTTC	CASSLTTGYEQYF
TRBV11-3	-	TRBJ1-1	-	TGTGCCAGCAGCTTAGAAGTCGATCCGGCTATGAACACTGAAGCTTTCTTT	CASSLEVDPAMNTEAFF
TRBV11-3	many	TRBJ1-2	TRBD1	TGTGCCAGCAGCTTAGGCCCGACAGGGCAAGGCTACACCTTC	CASSLGPTGQGYTF
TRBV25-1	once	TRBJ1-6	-	TGTGCCAGCAGTGAATGGGGGGGCGAGTCACCCCTCCACTTT	CASSEWGGESPLHF
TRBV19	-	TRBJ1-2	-	TGTGCCAGTAGTAGGCCAGACTATGGCTACACCTTC	CASSRPDYGYTF
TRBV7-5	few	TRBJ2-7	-	TGTGCCAGCAGCCAAGCCCGGGGGGCGCGGGGGTACGAGCAGTACTTC	CASSQARGARGYEQYF